The 18 T cell receptor beta chains reported below all come from one sample, sequenced in a study of CD8 T cells in ankylosing spondylitis. Study-wide results and limits: What appeared characteristic of ankylosing spondylitis blood was a TCR beta motif of fewer than ten highly homologous variants.

No antigen is known for these receptors. MiXCR was run by TCRdb on the 5' RACE reads, yielding one entry per CDR3 protein. This table holds 500,000 to 650,000 distinct CDR3 sequences, about 5.7% found once. Sequencing was performed on blood, either unsorted or a sorted T cell fraction (not recorded which). Receptors were obtained from a male donor with ankylosing spondylitis.

The table lists this clonotype with many counts. This chain links TRBV20-1 with TRBJ1-2; no firm D call. The germline gives CDR1 DFQATT, CDR2 SNEGSKA (reference sequence). The V and J ends lost 0 bases and 0 bases respectively, with 14 bases between them. The CDR3 loop spans 16 amino acids. CDR3 coding DNA: TGCAGTGCTAGAGATTTAACGGGGTATCCTAACTATGGCTACACCTTC. Translated, it gives CSARDLTGYPNYGYTF.

This clonotype showed up many times. V is TRBV5-5 and J is TRBJ2-7, with D possibly matching TRBD1 (5 bases). The V gene's germline CDR1 is SGHKS and CDR2 YYEKEE (reference sequence). The V end lost 0 bases, the J end lost 2 bases, and 12 bases lay between the germline ends. The length of the CDR3 is 15 residues. For the CDR3, the DNA is TGTGCCAGCAGCTTGGGGCGGCAGGGCCCCTACGAGCAGTACTTC. Its protein is CASSLGRQGPYEQYF.

This clonotype appeared a few times. The chain couples TRBV2 to TRBJ2-1; 9 nucleotides match TRBD1. The CDR3 covers 13 residues. After removal of 6 bases from V and 7 bases from J, the junction contained 4 bases not matched to a gene. Germline CDR1 SNHLY, CDR2 FYNNEI. The CDR3 DNA reads TGTGCCAGCAGCGGGGACAGGGTGAATGAGCAGTTCTTC. This encodes CASSGDRVNEQFF.

This clonotype showed up many times. The chain recombines TRBV4-1 with TRBJ2-1; the D gene is possibly TRBD2 (6 bases). This CDR3 is 14 amino acids long. The germline V gene has CDR1 MGHRA and CDR2 YSYEKL. Trimming cost V 2 bases and J 8 bases, with 13 bases left between them. The CDR3 DNA is TGCGCCAGCAGCCAACTGAGACTAGACTATGAGCAGTTCTTC. Residues: CASSQLRLDYEQFF.

Comment on this clonotype: Possible read error: a much larger clone is one base away. The V and J genes are TRBV5-1 and TRBJ2-3; 9 bases are a match to TRBD2. The CDR3 loop spans 14 amino acids. Germline V lookup: CDR1 SGHRS, CDR2 YFSETQ. CDR3 loop: CTSRAGGPTDTQYF. The CDR3 DNA follows: TGCACCAGCAGGGCGGGAGGGCCGACAGATACGCAGTATTTT.

Ten or more counts support this clonotype. The chain employs TRBV11-2 and TRBJ2-7; TRBD2 matches 10 bases. With 4 bases clipped from V and 4 bases from J, the junction kept 7 bases outside the gene matches. The CDR3 covers 15 residues. Germline V gene sequence: CDR1 SGHAT, CDR2 FQNNGV. CDR3 sequence reads: CASSSSGGAMYEQYF. CDR3 nucleotide sequence: TGTGCCAGCAGCTCGAGCGGGGGGGCAATGTACGAGCAGTACTTC.

This clonotype was counted many times. This CDR3 reads CAISDRLYNEQFF. DNA for the CDR3: TGTGCCATCAGTGACAGACTGTATAATGAGCAGTTCTTC. This chain uses TRBV10-3 with TRBJ2-1; D is uncertain. The CDR3 has 13 residues. Germline lookup yields CDR1 ENHRY and CDR2 SYGVKD. Trimming removed 3 bases from V and 7 bases from J, with 10 bases in between.

This clonotype showed up just a few times. This sequence joins TRBV20-1 and TRBJ2-1, with D maybe TRBD2 (6 bases). Germline CDR1 DFQATT, CDR2 SNEGSKA (reference sequence). Trimming removed 7 bases at V and 0 bases at J, with 16 bases between. This CDR3 contains 15 residues. Here the CDR3 DNA reads TGCAGTGTTTACGAGCGGGCCAGCTCCTACAATGAGCAGTTCTTC. Amino acid sequence: CSVYERASSYNEQFF.

This clonotype has ten or more counts. The rearrangement joins TRBV10-3 to TRBJ1-2; 7 nucleotides agree with TRBD1. There are 13 residues in the CDR3. V dropped 5 bases and J dropped 8; count of bases not matched to a gene: 8. Germline loops: CDR1 ENHRY, CDR2 SYGVKD. This CDR3 reads CAISRDRAGGYTF. The CDR3 DNA sequence: TGTGCCATCAGTCGGGACAGAGCTGGGGGCTACACCTTC.

This clonotype has a count of ten or more. The rearrangement joins TRBV10-3 to TRBJ2-7; possible D gene TRBD2, 6 bases. The CDR3 is 13 residues long. Germline values: CDR1 ENHRY, CDR2 SYGVKD. The germline V and J ends were trimmed by 8 bases and 3 bases, with 14 bases remaining between them. The CDR3 spells CAIGSGVLYEQYF. The CDR3, as DNA: TGTGCCATCGGGTCGGGAGTCCTCTACGAGCAGTACTTC.

This clonotype was detected many times. This chain uses TRBV7-2 with TRBJ1-6; 8 bases map to TRBD1. The CDR3 is 17 amino acids. With V trimmed by 3 bases and J by 10 bases, 14 bases remained unmatched. Germline values: CDR1 SGHTA, CDR2 FQGNSA. This CDR3 is CASSFRQGPSTGSPLHF. CDR3 bases: TGTGCCAGCAGCTTCAGACAGGGGCCAAGTACGGGGTCACCCCTCCACTTT.

This clonotype appeared many times. The chain combines TRBV29-1 with TRBJ1-1; 7 nucleotides match TRBD1. Germline V lookup: CDR1 SQVTM, CDR2 ANQGSEA. The junction had 6 bases not matched to a gene; V was cut back by 4 bases and J by 4 bases. The length of the CDR3 is 13 residues. CDR3 loop: CSVGRGLGTEAFF. In DNA, the CDR3 is TGCAGCGTTGGAAGGGGGCTGGGCACTGAAGCTTTCTTT.

There are many counts of this clonotype. The rearrangement links TRBV5-1 to TRBJ1-2, with D unclear. Germline CDR1 SGHRS, CDR2 YFSETQ. The germline V and J ends were trimmed by 0 bases and 4 bases, with 10 bases remaining between them. The CDR3 extends over 14 amino acids. CDR3 sequence reads: CASSLEDFGYGYTF. DNA of the CDR3: TGCGCCAGCAGCTTGGAGGACTTCGGCTATGGCTACACCTTC.

V usage is TRBV20-1 and J usage is TRBJ2-7; D remains unclear. Per the germline V gene, CDR1 is DFQATT and CDR2 is SNEGSKA (reference sequence). The CDR3 contains 11 residues. Between the trimmed V and J ends, which lost 1 base and 6 bases, there was a span of 7 bases. The CDR3 reads CSARAPREQYF. The CDR3 bases are TGCAGTGCTAGAGCCCCCCGCGAGCAGTACTTC.

This clonotype was observed many times. This chain connects TRBV18 to TRBJ2-3; D ambiguous. Germline loops: CDR1 KGHSH, CDR2 LQKENI. The CDR3 contains 14 residues. V was clipped by 3 bases and J by 6 bases, with 13 bases between them. CDR3 sequence reads: CASSPTRQLDTQYF. CDR3 in DNA: TGTGCCAGCTCACCTACCCGCCAGCTCGATACGCAGTATTTT.

This clonotype came up many times. The V and J genes are TRBV27 and TRBJ2-5; D is unresolved. From germline, CDR1 is MNHEY and CDR2 SMNVEV (reference sequence). CDR3 length: 13 residues. Deletions cut 0 bases from V and 9 bases from J, with 11 bases between. The CDR3, as DNA: TGTGCCAGCAGTTTATCCCCTGAGTTGGCCCAGTACTTC. Translation: CASSLSPELAQYF.

This clonotype was recorded at least ten times. CDR3 in amino acids: CASSLGGETGELFF. The CDR3 nucleotides read TGTGCCAGCAGTTTGGGGGGAGAAACCGGGGAGCTGTTTTTT. The V call is TRBV6-5, the J call TRBJ2-2; possible D gene TRBD2, 6 bases. Germline loops: CDR1 MNHEY, CDR2 SVGAGI. The CDR3 has 14 amino acids. V was cut by 4 bases and J by 5 bases, with 11 bases left in between.

This clonotype was picked up one time. CDR3 nucleotide sequence: TGTGCCAGCAGCATATTCGATAGGTGGGACACTGAAGCTTTCTTT. Translating gives CASSIFDRWDTEAFF. The chain couples TRBV9 to TRBJ1-1; no definite D call. The CDR3 runs to 15 residues. Trimming pared 4 bases from V and 3 bases from J, leaving 16 bases between. CDR1 and CDR2 (germline): SGDLS, YYNGEE.